The entry that follows covers one T cell receptor beta chain sequence. The data originate from a study of blood T cell repertoires in COVID-19. Looking at the study overall: Researchers got acute and convalescent COVID-19 samples from the United States, Italy and Spain. Sample material is recorded as cDNA or gDNA derived from T cells, B-cell-depleted T cells, or PBMCs.

In the original analysis: Amplification of reference gene primers was used by the study to estimate nucleated cell counts. Clones were sequenced by immunoSEQ multiplex PCR, and TCRdb holds only the in-frame ones, with some missing. That table gives V, J and clone size, and the DNA gave D and trimming. The profile shows about 290,000 clones, around 81% of them singletons. After removal of 3 bases from V and 2 bases from J, the junction contained 4 bases not matched to a gene. Germline V gene lookup returns CDR1 SEHNR and CDR2 FQNEAQ (reference sequence). The CDR3 runs 14 residues. The TCR was taken from a woman between 45 and 65 years old with active or convalescent COVID-19. The rearrangement joins TRBV7-9 to TRBJ2-7, with 7 bases matching TRBD2. Material for sequencing was peripheral blood. The CDR3 region has the DNA TGTGCCAGCAGCTTCAGCGGGACCCCCTACGAGCAGTACTTC. This translates into CASSFSGTPYEQYF.